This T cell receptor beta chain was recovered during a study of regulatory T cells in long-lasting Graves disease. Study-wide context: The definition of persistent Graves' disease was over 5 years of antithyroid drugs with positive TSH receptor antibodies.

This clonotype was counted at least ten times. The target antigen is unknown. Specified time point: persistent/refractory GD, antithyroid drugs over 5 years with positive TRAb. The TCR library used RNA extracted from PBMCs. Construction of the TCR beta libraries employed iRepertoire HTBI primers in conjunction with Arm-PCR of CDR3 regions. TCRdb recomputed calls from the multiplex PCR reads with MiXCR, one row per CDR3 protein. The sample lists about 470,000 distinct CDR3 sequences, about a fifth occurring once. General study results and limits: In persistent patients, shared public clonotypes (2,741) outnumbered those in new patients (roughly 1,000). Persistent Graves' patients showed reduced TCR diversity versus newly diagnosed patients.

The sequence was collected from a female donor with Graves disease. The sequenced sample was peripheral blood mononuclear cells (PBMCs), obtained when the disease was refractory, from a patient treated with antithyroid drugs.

CDR3 region: CASSLPFSDRPGYTF. The CDR3 region has the DNA TGTGCCAGCAGTTTACCGTTCTCGGACAGGCCTGGCTACACCTTC. The V gene is TRBV28, the J gene TRBJ1-2; 7 bases are a match to TRBD1. The CDR3 spans 15 residues. V trimming: 2 bases; J trimming: 7 bases; junction bases outside the gene matches: 10. The germline CDR1 and CDR2 sequences are MDHEN and SYDVKM.